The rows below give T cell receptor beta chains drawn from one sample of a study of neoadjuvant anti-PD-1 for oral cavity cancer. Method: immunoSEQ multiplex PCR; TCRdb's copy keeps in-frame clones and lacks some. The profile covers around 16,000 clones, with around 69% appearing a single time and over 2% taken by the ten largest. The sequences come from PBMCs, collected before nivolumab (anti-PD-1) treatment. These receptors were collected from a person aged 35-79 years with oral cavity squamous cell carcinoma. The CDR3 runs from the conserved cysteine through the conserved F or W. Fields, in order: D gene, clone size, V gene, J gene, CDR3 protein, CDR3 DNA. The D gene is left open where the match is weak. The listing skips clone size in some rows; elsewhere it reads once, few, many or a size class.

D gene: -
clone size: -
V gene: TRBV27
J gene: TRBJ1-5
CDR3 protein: CASPAVGTAHNQPQHF
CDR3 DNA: TGTGCCAGCCCGGCTGTGGGAACGGCTCACAATCAGCCCCAGCATTTT

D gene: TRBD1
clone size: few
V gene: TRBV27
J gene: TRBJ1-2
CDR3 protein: CASSLFTTGDGGYTF
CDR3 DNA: TGTGCCAGCAGTTTATTCACGACAGGGGACGGCGGCTACACCTTC

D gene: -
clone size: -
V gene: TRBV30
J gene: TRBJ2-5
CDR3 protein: CAWSPIETQYF
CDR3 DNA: TGTGCCTGGAGTCCAATAGAGACCCAGTACTTC

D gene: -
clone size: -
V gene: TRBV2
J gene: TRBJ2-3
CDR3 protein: CASSEIGTRFTDTQYF
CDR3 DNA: TGTGCCAGCAGTGAAATCGGGACAAGATTCACAGATACGCAGTATTTT

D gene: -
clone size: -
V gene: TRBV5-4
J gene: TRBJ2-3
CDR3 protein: CASSLAQGLVTDTQYF
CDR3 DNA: TGTGCCAGCAGCTTGGCACAGGGCCTGGTCACAGATACGCAGTATTTT

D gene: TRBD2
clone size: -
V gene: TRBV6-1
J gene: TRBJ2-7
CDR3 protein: CAGGDGPYEQYF
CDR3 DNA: TGTGCCGGGGGGGACGGACCCTACGAGCAGTACTTC

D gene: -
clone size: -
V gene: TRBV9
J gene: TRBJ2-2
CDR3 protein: CASGEGEGTDTGELFF
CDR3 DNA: TGTGCCAGCGGGGAGGGGGAGGGCACGGACACCGGGGAGCTGTTTTTT

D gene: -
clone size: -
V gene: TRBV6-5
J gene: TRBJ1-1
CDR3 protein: CASMLAGINTEAFF
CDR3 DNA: TGTGCCAGCATGTTGGCCGGGATAAACACTGAAGCTTTCTTT

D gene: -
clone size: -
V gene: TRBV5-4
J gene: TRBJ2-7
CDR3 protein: CASSFVGLHSYEQYF
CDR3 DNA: TGTGCCAGCAGCTTTGTGGGCCTCCACTCCTACGAGCAGTACTTC

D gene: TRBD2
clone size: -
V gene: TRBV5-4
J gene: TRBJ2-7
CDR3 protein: CASSREGGGYEQYF
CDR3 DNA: TGTGCCAGCAGTAGGGAGGGAGGAGGCTACGAGCAGTACTTC

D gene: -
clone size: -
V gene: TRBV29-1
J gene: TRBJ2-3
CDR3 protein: CSAHRSGPDTQYF
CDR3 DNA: TGCAGCGCACACCGGTCCGGACCAGATACGCAGTATTTT

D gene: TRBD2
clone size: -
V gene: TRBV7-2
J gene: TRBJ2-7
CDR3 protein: CASSFGLAGREQYF
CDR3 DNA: TGTGCCAGCAGCTTTGGACTAGCGGGACGCGAGCAGTACTTC

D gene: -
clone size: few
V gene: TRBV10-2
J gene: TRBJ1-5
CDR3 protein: CASSEENQPQHF
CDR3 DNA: TGCGCCAGCAGTGAAGAGAATCAGCCCCAGCATTTT

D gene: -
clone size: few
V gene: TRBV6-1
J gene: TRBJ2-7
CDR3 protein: CASSEFQGPVYEQYF
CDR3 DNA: TGTGCCAGCAGTGAATTTCAAGGACCAGTCTACGAGCAGTACTTC

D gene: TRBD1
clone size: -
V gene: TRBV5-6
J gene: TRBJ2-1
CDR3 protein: CASSPDRVPNNEQFF
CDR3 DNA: TGTGCCAGCAGCCCCGACAGGGTTCCCAACAATGAGCAGTTCTTC

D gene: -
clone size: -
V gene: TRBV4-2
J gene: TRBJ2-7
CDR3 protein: CASSQDRGNEQYF
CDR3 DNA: TGTGCCAGCAGCCAAGATCGGGGGAACGAGCAGTACTTC

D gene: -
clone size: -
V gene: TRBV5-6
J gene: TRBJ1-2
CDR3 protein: CASSRTAGYTF
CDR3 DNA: TGTGCCAGCAGCAGGACAGCTGGCTACACCTTC

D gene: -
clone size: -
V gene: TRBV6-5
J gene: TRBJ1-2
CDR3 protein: CASSYNDGQNSGYTF
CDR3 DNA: TGTGCCAGCAGTTACAACGACGGGCAGAATAGCGGCTACACCTTC

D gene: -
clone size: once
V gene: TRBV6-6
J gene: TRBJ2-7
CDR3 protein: CASSRGPYEQYF
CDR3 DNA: TGTGCCAGCAGCCGCGGACCCTACGAGCAGTACTTC

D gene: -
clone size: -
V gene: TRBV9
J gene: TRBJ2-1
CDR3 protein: CASSVDGHEQFF
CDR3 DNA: TGTGCCAGCAGCGTAGATGGTCATGAGCAGTTCTTC

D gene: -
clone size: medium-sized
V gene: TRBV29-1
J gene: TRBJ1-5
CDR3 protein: CSVSTVSNQPQHF
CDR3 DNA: TGCAGCGTATCGACAGTTAGCAATCAGCCCCAGCATTTT

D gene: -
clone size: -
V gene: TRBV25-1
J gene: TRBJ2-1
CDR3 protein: CASSQPGGRNEQFF
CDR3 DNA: TGTGCCAGCAGCCAACCTGGGGGCCGTAATGAGCAGTTCTTC

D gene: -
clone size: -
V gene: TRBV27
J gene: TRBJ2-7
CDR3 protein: CASSLFGTGREQYF
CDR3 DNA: TGTGCCAGCAGTTTATTTGGGACCGGGCGGGAGCAGTACTTC

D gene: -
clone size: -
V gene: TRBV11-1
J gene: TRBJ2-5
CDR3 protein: CASSPDSAQETQYF
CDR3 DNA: TGTGCCAGCAGCCCGGACAGCGCTCAAGAGACCCAGTACTTC

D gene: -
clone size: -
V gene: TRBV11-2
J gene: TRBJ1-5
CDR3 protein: CASSLGVSNQPQHF
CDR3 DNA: TGTGCCAGCAGCTTAGGGGTGTCCAATCAGCCCCAGCATTTT

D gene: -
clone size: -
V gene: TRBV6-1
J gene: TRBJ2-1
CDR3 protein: CASSGAGTGDQKQFF
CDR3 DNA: TGTGCCAGCAGCGGGGCCGGGACGGGAGATCAGAAGCAGTTCTTC

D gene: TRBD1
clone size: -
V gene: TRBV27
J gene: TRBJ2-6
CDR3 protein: CASSWDRDRGSGANVLTF
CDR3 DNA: TGTGCCAGCAGTTGGGACCGGGACAGGGGGTCTGGGGCCAACGTCCTGACTTTC

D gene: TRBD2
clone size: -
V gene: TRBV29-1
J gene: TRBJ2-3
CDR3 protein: CSSQSTSGKADTQYF
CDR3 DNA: TGCAGCTCCCAGTCGACTAGCGGGAAAGCAGATACGCAGTATTTT

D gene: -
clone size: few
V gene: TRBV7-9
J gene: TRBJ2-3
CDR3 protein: CASSEQLNTQYF
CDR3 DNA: TGTGCCAGCAGCGAACAATTGAATACGCAGTATTTT

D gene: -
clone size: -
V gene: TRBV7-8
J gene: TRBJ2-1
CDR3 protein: CASSLGNEQFF
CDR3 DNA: TGTGCCAGCAGCTTAGGCAATGAGCAGTTCTTC

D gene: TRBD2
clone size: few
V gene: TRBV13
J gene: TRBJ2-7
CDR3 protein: CASSLDPSGPYEQYF
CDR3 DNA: TGTGCCAGCAGCTTAGATCCTAGCGGGCCCTACGAGCAGTACTTC

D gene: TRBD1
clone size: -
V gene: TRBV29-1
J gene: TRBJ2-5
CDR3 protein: CSGGQAGETQYF
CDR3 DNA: TGCAGCGGGGGACAGGCCGGGGAGACCCAGTACTTC

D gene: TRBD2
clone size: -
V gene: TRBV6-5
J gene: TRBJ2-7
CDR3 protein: CASSSPGLAGLQYF
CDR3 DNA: TGTGCCAGCAGTTCCCCTGGGCTAGCGGGACTGCAGTACTTC

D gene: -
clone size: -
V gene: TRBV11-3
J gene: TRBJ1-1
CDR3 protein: CASSLVGGSQAFF
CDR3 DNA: TGTGCCAGCAGCTTAGTGGGGGGTAGCCAAGCTTTCTTT

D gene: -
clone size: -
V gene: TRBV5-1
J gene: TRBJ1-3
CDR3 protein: CASSPGAGTEKRNTIYF
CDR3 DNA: TGCGCCAGCAGCCCGGGGGCCGGGACCGAAAAACGAAACACCATATATTTT

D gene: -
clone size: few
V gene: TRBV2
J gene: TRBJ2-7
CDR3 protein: CASSEATEEYF
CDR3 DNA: TGTGCCAGCAGTGAAGCGACGGAGGAGTACTTC

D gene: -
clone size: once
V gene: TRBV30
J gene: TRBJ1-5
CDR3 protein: CAWSGQLNQPQHF
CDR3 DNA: TGTGCCTGGAGTGGACAGCTAAATCAGCCCCAGCATTTT

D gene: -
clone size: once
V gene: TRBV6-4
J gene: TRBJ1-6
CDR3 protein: CASSDSRGANSPLHF
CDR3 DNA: TGTGCCAGCAGTGACTCGAGGGGGGCGAATTCACCCCTCCACTTT

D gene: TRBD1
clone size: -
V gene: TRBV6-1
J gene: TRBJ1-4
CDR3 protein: CASGSAGTGNEKLFF
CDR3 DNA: TGTGCCAGTGGGAGTGCCGGGACAGGGAATGAAAAACTGTTTTTT

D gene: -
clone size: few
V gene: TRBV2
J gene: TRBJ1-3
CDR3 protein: CASSEERHSGNTIYF
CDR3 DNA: TGTGCCAGCAGTGAGGAGCGCCACTCTGGAAACACCATATATTTT

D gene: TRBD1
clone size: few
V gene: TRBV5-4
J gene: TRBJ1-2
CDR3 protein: CASSGQGAGGYTF
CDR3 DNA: TGTGCCAGCAGCGGACAGGGGGCAGGTGGCTACACCTTC

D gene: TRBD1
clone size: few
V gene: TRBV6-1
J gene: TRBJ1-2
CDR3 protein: CASSPLGTGGYGYTF
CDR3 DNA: TGTGCCAGCAGTCCTCTGGGGACAGGGGGCTATGGCTACACCTTC

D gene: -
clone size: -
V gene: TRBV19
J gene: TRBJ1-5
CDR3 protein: CASSMGLRVNQPQHF
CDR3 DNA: TGTGCCAGTAGTATGGGACTGCGGGTTAATCAGCCCCAGCATTTT

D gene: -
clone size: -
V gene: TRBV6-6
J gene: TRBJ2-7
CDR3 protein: CASSHLAPPYEQYF
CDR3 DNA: TGTGCCAGCAGTCATCTAGCGCCCCCCTACGAGCAGTACTTC

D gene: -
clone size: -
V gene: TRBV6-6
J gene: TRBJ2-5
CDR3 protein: CASRPQGSETQYF
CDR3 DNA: TGTGCCAGCAGGCCGCAGGGTTCCGAGACCCAGTACTTC

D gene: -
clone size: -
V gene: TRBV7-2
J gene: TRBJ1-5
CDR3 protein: CASSLGTGLNQPQHF
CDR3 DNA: TGTGCCAGCAGCTTGGGAACAGGGCTCAATCAGCCCCAGCATTTT

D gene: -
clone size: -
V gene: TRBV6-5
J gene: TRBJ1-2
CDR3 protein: CASKVGPATNYGYTF
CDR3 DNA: TGTGCCAGCAAAGTTGGGCCAGCTACTAACTATGGCTACACCTTC

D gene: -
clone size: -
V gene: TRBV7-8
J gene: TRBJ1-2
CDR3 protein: CASSLVGRGVSSYGYTF
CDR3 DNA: TGTGCCAGCAGCTTAGTTGGTAGGGGGGTGTCCAGCTATGGCTACACCTTC

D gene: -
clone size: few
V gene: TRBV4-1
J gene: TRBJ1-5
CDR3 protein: CASGGQGNQPQHF
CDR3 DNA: TGCGCCAGCGGGGGACAAGGCAATCAGCCCCAGCATTTT

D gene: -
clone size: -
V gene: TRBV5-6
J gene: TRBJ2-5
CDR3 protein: CASTPLGSGKETQYF
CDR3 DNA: TGTGCCAGCACCCCACTTGGTTCGGGGAAAGAGACCCAGTACTTC

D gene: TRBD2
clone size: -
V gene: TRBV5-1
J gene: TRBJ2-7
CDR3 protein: CASSSGLAGPYEQYF
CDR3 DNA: TGCGCCAGCAGCTCGGGACTAGCGGGGCCCTACGAGCAGTACTTC

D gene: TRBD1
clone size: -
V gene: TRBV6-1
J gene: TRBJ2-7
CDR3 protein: CASSERGTGVYEQYF
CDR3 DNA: TGTGCCAGCAGTGAACGCGGGACAGGGGTTTACGAGCAGTACTTC

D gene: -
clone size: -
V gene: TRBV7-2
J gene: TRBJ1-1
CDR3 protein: CASSEGGVMNTEAFF
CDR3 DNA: TGTGCCAGCAGCGAAGGGGGAGTTATGAACACTGAAGCTTTCTTT

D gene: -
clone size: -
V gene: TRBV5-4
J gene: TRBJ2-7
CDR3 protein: CASSLSGGLYEQYF
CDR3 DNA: TGTGCCAGCAGCTTGAGTGGAGGTTTGTACGAGCAGTACTTC

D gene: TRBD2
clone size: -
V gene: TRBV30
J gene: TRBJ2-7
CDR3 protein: CAWFLPTSGARVW
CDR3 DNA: TGTGCCTGGTTTTTACCGACTAGCGGGGCAAGGGTTTGG

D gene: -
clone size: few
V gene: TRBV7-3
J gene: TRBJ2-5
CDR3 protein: CASPGHLYQETQYF
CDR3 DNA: TGTGCCAGCCCGGGACATCTGTACCAAGAGACCCAGTACTTC

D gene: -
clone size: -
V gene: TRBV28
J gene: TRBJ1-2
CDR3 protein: CASSRDIRLGANYGYTF
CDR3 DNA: TGTGCCAGCAGTCGCGACATCCGTCTTGGGGCTAACTATGGCTACACCTTC

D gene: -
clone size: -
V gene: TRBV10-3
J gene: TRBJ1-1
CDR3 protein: CAMGSGNTEAFF
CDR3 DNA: TGTGCCATGGGATCTGGGAACACTGAAGCTTTCTTT

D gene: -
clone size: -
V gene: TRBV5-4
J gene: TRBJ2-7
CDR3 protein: CASSPGPADAPYEQYF
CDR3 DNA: TGTGCCAGCAGCCCTGGCCCAGCCGACGCCCCCTACGAGCAGTACTTC